This T cell receptor beta chain emerged from a study of early T cells in non-severe SARS-CoV-2 infection. One entry per CDR3 protein, called by TCRdb with MiXCR from the 5' RACE reads. The repertoire holds around 25,000 distinct CDR3 sequences, with about 5.5% as singletons. From germline, CDR1 is MDHEN and CDR2 SYDVKM. The CDR3 runs 13 residues. V lost 2 bases to trimming and J lost 7 bases, with 10 bases between them. This clonotype came up many times. The TCR sequence derives from an adult who was a healthcare worker with PCR-confirmed SARS-CoV-2 infection or an uninfected control (not recorded which). This chain uses TRBV28 with TRBJ2-3; D is undetermined. The sequenced sample was whole blood. CDR3 sequence (DNA): TGTGCCAGCAGTTTAGTTAAGGCTAATACGCAGTATTTT. Amino acids: CASSLVKANTQYF.